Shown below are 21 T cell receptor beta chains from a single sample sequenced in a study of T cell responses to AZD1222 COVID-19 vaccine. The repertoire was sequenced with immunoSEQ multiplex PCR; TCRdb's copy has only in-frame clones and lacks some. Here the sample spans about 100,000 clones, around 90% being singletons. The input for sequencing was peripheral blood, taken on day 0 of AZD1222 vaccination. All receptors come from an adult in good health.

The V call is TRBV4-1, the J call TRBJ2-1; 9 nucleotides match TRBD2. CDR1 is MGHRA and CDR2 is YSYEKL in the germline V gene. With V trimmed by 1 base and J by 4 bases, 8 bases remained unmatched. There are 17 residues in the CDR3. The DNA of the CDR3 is TGCGCCAGCAGCCAAGTTAGAGCGGGAGGAGTTTACAATGAGCAGTTCTTC. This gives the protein CASSQVRAGGVYNEQFF.

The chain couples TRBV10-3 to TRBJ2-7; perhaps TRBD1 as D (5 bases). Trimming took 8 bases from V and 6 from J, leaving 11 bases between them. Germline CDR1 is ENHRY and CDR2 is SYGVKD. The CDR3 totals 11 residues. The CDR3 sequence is CAIQGEGEQYF. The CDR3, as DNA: TGTGCCATCCAGGGTGAAGGCGAGCAGTACTTC.

The CDR3 protein is CASSEIVTDTQYF. The CDR3 DNA is TGTGCCAGCTCAGAAATAGTCACAGATACGCAGTATTTT. This sequence joins TRBV18 and TRBJ2-3; D uncertain. Germline loops: CDR1 KGHSH, CDR2 LQKENI. Trimming left V 5 bases short and J 2 bases short, with 8 bases between. CDR3 size: 13 residues. The complete variable domain, with remaining parts taken from reference TRBV18 and TRBJ2-3, reads NAGVMQNPRHLVRRRGQEARLRCSPMKGHSHVYWYRQLPEEGLKFMVYLQKENIIDESGMPKERFSAEFPKEGPSILRIQQVVRGDSAAYFCASSEIVTDTQYFGPGTRLTVL.

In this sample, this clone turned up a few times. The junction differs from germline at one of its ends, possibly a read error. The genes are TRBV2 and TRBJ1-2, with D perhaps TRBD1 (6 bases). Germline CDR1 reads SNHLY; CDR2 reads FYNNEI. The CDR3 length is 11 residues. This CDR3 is CASSYTEEGHF. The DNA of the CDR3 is TGTGCCAGCAGTTACACGGAAGAGGGACACTTC. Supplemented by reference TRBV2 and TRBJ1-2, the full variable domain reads EPEVTQTPSHQVTQMGQEVILRCVPISNHLYFYWYRQILGQKVEFLVSFYNNEISEKSEIFDDQFSVERPDGSNFTLKIRSTKLEDSAMYFCASSYTEEGHFGSGTRLTVV.

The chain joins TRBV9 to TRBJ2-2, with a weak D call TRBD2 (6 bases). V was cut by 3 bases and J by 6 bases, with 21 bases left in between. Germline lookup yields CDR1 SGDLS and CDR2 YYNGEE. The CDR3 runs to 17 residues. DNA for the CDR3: TGTGCCAGCAGCGCTTACCAGGGACTCTCCCTTTCCGGGGAGCTGTTTTTT. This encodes CASSAYQGLSLSGELFF.

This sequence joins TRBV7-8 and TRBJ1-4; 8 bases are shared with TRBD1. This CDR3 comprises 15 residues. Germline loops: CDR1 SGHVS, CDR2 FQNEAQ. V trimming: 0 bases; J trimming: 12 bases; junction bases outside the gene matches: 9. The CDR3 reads CASSLAGGQGKELFF. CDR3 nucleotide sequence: TGTGCCAGCAGCTTAGCGGGAGGACAGGGAAAGGAACTGTTTTTT.

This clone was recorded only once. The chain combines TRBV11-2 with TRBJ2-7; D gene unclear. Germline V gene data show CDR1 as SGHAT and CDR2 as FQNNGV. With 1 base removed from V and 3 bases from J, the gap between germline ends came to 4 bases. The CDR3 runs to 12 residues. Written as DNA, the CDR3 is TGTGCCAGCAGCTTAGGGCACTACGAGCAGTACTTC. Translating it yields CASSLGHYEQYF.

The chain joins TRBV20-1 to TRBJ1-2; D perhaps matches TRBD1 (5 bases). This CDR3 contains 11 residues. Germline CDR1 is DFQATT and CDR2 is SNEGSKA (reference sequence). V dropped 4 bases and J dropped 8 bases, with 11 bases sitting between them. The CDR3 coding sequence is TGCAGTGCTACAAGACAGAGGGGCTACACCTTC. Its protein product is CSATRQRGYTF.

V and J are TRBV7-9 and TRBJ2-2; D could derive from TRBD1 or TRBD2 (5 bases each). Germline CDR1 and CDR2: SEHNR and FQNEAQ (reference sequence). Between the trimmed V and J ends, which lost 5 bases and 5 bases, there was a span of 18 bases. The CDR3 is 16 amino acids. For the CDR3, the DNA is TGTGCCAGCAGCACCGCCGGCGGATGGGGGACCGGGGAGCTGTTTTTT. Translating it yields CASSTAGGWGTGELFF.

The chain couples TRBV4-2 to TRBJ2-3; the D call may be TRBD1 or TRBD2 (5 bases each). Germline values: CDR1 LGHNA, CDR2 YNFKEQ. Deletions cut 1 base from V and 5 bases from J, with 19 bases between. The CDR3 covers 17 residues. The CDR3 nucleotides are TGTGCCAGCAGCCAAGGTAGAAGAGGGGCTGGGGAAGATACGCAGTATTTT. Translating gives CASSQGRRGAGEDTQYF.

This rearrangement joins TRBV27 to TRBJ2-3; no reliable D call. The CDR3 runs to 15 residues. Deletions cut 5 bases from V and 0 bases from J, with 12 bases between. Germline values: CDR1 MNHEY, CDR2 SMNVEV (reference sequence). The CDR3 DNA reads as TGTGCCAGCAGTCCCCTGATAGGGAGCACAGATACGCAGTATTTT. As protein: CASSPLIGSTDTQYF.

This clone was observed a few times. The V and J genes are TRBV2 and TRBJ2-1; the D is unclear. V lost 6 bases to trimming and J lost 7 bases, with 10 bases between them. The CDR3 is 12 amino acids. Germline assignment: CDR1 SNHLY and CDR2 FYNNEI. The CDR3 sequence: CASRLKKNEQFF. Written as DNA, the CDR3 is TGTGCCAGCAGATTAAAGAAGAATGAGCAGTTCTTC. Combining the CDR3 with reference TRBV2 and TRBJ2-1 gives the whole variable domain EPEVTQTPSHQVTQMGQEVILRCVPISNHLYFYWYRQILGQKVEFLVSFYNNEISEKSEIFDDQFSVERPDGSNFTLKIRSTKLEDSAMYFCASRLKKNEQFFGPGTRLTVL.

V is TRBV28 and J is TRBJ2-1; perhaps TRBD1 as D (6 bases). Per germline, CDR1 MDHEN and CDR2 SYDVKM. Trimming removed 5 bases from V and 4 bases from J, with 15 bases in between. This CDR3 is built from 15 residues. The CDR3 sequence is CASSPRGLNYNEQFF. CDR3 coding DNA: TGTGCCAGCAGTCCCAGGGGTCTCAATTACAATGAGCAGTTCTTC.

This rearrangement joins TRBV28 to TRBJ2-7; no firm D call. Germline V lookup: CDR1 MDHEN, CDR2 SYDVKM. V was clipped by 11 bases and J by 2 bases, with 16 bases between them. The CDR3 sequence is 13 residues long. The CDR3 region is CASRTGLAYEQYF. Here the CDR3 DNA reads TGTGCCTCGCGAACCGGGCTAGCCTACGAGCAGTACTTC.

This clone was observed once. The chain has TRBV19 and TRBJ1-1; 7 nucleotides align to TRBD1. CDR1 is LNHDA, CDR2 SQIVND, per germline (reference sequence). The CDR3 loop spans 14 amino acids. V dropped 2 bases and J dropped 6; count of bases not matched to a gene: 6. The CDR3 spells CASSITLGTAEAFF. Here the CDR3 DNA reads TGTGCCAGTAGTATAACCCTAGGGACAGCTGAAGCTTTCTTT.

CDR3 bases: TGCGCCAGCAGCTTGTATGGGTTTAGCACAGATACGCAGTATTTT. Translating it yields CASSLYGFSTDTQYF. The genes are TRBV5-1 and TRBJ2-3; D ambiguous. Germline V gene sequence: CDR1 SGHRS, CDR2 YFSETQ. Trimming removed 1 base from V and 0 bases from J, with 9 bases in between. The CDR3 loop spans 15 amino acids.

Written as DNA, the CDR3 is TGTGCCTGGAGTGTGCGGACAGGTCCCTACGAGCAGTACTTC. It translates to CAWSVRTGPYEQYF. This chain links TRBV30 with TRBJ2-7; TRBD1 matches at 7 bases. The CDR3 extends over 14 amino acids. Germline CDR1 is GTSNPN and CDR2 is SVGIG (reference sequence). Losses at the gene ends were 0 bases for V and 2 bases for J; bases not matched to a gene: 4.

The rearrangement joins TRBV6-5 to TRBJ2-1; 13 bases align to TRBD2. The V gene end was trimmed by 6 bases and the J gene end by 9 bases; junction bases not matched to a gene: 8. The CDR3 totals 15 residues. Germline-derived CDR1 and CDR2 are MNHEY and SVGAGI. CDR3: CASSRLAGGGTEQFF. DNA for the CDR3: TGTGCCAGCAGCCGACTAGCGGGAGGAGGGACTGAGCAGTTCTTC.

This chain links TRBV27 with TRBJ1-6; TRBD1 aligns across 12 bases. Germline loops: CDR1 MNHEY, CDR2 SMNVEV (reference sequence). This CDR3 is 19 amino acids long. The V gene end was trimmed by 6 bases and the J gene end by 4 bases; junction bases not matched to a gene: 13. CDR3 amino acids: CASRPGTGGEFGYNSPLHF. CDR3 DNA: TGTGCCAGCAGACCCGGGACAGGGGGCGAGTTTGGGTATAATTCACCCCTCCACTTT.

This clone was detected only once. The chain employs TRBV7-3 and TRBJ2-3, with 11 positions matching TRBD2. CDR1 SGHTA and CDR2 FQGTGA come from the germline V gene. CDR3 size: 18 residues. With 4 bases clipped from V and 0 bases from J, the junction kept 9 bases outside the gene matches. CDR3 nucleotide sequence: TGTGCCAGCAGCTCGTTAGCGGGAGGGGAAACTAGCACAGATACGCAGTATTTT. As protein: CASSSLAGGETSTDTQYF.

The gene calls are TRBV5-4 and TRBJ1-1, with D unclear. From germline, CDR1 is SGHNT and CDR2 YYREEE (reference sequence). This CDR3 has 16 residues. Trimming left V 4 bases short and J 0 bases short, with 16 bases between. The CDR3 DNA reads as TGTGCCAGCAGCCCCGCGGCGGAGGTCTTGAACACTGAAGCTTTCTTT. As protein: CASSPAAEVLNTEAFF.